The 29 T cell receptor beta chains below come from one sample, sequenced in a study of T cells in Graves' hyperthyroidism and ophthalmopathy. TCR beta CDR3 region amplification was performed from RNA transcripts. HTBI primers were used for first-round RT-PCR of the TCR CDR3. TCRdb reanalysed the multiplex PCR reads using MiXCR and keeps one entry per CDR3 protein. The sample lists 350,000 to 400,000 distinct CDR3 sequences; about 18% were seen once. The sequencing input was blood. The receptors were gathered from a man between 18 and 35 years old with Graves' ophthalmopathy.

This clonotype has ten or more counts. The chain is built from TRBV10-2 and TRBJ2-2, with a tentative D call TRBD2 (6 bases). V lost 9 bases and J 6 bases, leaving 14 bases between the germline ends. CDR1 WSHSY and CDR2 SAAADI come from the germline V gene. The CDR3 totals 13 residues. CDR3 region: CARGGDSPGELFF. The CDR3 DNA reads TGCGCCAGGGGAGGAGACTCCCCCGGGGAGCTGTTTTTT.

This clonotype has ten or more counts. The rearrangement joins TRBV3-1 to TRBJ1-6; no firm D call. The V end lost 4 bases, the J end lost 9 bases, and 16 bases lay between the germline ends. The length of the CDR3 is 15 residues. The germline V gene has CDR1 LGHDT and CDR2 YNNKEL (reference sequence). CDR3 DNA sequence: TGTGCCAGCAGCCCCAGAGGTCAGCGGGGTTCACCCCTCCACTTT. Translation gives CASSPRGQRGSPLHF. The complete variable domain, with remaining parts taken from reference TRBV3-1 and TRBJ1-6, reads DTAVSQTPKYLVTQMGNDKSIKCEQNLGHDTMYWYKQDSKKFLKIMFSYNNKELIINETVPNRFSPKSPDKAHLNLHINSLELGDSAVYFCASSPRGQRGSPLHFGNGTRLTVT.

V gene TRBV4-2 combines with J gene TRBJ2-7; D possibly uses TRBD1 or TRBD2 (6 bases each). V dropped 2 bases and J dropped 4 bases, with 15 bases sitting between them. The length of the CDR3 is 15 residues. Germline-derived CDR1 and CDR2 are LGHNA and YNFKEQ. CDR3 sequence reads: CASSQRGGPGYEQYF. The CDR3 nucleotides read TGTGCCAGCAGCCAAAGAGGGGGGCCGGGGTACGAGCAGTACTTC.

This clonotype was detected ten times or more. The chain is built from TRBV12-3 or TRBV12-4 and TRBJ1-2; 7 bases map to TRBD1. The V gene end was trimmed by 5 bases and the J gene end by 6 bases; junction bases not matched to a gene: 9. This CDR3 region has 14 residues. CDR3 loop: CASSRGGARNGYTF. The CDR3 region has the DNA TGTGCCAGCAGTAGAGGGGGCGCGAGGAATGGCTACACCTTC.

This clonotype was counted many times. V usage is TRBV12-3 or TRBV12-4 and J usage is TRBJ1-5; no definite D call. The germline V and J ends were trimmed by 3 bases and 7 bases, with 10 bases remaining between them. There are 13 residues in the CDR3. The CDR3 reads CASSFSQFQPQHF. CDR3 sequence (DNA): TGTGCCAGCAGTTTCAGCCAGTTCCAGCCCCAGCATTTT.

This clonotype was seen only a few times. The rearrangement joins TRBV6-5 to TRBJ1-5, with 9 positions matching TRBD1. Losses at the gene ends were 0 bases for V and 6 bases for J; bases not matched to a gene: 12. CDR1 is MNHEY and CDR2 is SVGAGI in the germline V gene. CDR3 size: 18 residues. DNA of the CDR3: TGTGCCAGCAGTTACTCCTACAGGGGGCCGGGAGACGGTCAGCCCCAGCATTTT. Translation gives CASSYSYRGPGDGQPQHF.

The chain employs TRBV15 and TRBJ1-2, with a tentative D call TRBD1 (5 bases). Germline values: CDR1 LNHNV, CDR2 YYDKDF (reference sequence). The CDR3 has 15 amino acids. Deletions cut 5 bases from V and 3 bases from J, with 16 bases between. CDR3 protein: CATSSRTWGDYGYTF. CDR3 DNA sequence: TGTGCCACCAGCTCTAGGACGTGGGGGGACTATGGCTACACCTTC.

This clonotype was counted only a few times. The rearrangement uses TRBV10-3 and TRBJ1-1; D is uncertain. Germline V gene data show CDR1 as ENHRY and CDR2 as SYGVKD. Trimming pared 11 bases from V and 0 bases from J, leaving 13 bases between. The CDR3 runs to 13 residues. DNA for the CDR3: TGTGCCGTGTCCGACGGGATGAACACTGAAGCTTTCTTT. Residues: CAVSDGMNTEAFF.

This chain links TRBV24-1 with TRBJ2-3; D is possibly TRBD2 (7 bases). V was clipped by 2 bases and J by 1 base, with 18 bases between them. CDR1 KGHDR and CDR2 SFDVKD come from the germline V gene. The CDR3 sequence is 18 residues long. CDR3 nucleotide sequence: TGTGCCACCAGTGATTCTGAGGGGGGGGCGGTTGGCACAGATACGCAGTATTTT. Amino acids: CATSDSEGGAVGTDTQYF.

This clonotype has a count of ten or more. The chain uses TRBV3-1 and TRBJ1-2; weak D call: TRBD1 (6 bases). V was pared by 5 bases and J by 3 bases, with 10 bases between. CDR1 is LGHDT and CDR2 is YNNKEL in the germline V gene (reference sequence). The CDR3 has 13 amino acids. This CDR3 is CASSAGGDYGYTF. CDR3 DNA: TGTGCCAGCAGCGCGGGGGGCGACTATGGCTACACCTTC.

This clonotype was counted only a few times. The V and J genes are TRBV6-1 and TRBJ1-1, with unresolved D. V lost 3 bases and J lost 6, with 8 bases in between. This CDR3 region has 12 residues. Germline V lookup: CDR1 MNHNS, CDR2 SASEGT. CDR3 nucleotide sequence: TGTGCCAGCAGTGACACTCCGCCTGAAGCTTTCTTT. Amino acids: CASSDTPPEAFF.

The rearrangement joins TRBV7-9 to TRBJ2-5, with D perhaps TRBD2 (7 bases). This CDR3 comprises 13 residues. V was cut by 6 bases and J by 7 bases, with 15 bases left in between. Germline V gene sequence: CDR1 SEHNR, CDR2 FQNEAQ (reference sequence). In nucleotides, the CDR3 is TGTGCCAGCAGTGAACTAGGGGGGGTGACCCAGTACTTC. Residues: CASSELGGVTQYF.

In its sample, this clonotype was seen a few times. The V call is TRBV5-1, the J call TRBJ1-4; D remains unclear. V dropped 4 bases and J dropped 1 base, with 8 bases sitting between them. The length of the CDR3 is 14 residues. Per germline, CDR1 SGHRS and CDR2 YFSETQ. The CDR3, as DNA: TGCGCCAGCAGCCGGGGAGAAACTAATGAAAAACTGTTTTTT. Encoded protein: CASSRGETNEKLFF.

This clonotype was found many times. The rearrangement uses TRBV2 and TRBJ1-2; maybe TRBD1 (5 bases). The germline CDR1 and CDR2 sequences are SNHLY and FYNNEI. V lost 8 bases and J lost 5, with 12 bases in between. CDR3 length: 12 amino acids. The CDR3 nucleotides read TGTGCCAGCGGGACGCAGGTATATGGCTACACCTTC. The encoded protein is CASGTQVYGYTF.

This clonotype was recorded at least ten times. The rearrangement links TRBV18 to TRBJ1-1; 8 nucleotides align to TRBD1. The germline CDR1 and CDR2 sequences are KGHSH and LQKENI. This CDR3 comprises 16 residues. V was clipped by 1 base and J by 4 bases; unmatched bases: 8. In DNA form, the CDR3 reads TGTGCCAGCTCACCACTTACCGTAGGACAGGGCACTGAAGCTTTCTTT. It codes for CASSPLTVGQGTEAFF. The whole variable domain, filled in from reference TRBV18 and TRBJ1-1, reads NAGVMQNPRHLVRRRGQEARLRCSPMKGHSHVYWYRQLPEEGLKFMVYLQKENIIDESGMPKERFSAEFPKEGPSILRIQQVVRGDSAAYFCASSPLTVGQGTEAFFGQGTRLTVV.

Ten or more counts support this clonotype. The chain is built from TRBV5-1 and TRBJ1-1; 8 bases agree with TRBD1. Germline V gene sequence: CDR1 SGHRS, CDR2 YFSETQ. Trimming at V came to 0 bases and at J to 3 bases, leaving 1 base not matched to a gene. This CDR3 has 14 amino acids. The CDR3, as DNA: TGCGCCAGCAGCTTGGTACAGGGGGACACTGAAGCTTTCTTT. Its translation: CASSLVQGDTEAFF.

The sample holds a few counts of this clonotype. CDR3 in DNA: TGTGCCAGCAGCCAAGGGACAGGGGACTACGAGCAGTACTTC. This encodes CASSQGTGDYEQYF. The V and J genes are TRBV3-1 and TRBJ2-7; 9 nucleotides agree with TRBD1. Germline assignment: CDR1 LGHDT and CDR2 YNNKEL (reference sequence). J gave up 3 bases and V 1 base, and 1 base lay outside the gene matches. The CDR3 length is 14 residues.

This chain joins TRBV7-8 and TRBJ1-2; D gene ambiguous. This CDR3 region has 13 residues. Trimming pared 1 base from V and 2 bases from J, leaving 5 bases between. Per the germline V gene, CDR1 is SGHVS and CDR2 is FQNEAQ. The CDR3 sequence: CASSLVVNYGYTF. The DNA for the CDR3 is TGTGCCAGCAGCTTAGTTGTAAACTATGGCTACACCTTC.

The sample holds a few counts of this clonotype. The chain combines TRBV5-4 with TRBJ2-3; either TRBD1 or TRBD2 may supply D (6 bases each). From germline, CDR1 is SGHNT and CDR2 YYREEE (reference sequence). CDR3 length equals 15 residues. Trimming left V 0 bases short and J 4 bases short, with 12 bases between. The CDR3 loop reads CASSLGSRGADTQYF. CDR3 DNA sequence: TGTGCCAGCAGCTTGGGTTCAAGGGGGGCAGATACGCAGTATTTT.

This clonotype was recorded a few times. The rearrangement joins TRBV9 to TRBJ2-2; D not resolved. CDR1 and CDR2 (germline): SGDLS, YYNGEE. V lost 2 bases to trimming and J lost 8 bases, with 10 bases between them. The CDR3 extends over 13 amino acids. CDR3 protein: CASSVFLEGELFF. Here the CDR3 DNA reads TGTGCCAGCAGCGTTTTTCTTGAGGGGGAGCTGTTTTTT. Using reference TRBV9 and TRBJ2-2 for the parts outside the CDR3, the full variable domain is DSGVTQTPKHLITATGQRVTLRCSPRSGDLSVYWYQQSLDQGLQFLIQYYNGEERAKGNILERFSAQQFPDLHSELNLSSLELGDSALYFCASSVFLEGELFFGEGSRLTVL.

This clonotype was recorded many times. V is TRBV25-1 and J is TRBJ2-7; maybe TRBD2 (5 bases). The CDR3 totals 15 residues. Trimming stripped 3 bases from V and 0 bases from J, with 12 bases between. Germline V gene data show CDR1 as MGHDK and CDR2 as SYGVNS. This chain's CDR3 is CASSDGLRSSYEQYF. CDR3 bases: TGTGCCAGCAGTGACGGACTCAGGAGCTCCTACGAGCAGTACTTC.

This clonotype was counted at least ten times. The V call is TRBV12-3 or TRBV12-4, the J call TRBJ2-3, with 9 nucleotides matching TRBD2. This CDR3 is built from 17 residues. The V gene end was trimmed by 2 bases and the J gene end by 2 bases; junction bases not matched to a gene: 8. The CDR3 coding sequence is TGTGCCAGCAGTTTACATAAGCGGGGGGCCCTCACAGATACGCAGTATTTT. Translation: CASSLHKRGALTDTQYF.

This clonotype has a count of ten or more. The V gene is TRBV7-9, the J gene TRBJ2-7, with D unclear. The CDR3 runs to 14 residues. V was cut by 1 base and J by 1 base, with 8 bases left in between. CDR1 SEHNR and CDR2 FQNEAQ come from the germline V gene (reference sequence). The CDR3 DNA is TGTGCCAGCAGCTTAGTCCCGGTATCCTACGAGCAGTACTTC. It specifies CASSLVPVSYEQYF.

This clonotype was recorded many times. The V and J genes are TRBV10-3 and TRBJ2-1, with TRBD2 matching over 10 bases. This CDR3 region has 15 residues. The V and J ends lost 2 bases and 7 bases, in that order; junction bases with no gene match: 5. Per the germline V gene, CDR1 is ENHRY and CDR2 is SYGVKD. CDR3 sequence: CAISEGAGGPNEQFF. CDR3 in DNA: TGTGCCATCAGTGAGGGAGCGGGGGGGCCGAATGAGCAGTTCTTC.

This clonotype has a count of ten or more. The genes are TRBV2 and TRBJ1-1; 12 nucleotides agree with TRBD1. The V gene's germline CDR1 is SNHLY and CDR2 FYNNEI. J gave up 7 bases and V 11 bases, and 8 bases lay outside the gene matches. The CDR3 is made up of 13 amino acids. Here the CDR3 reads CACNRDRGLEAFF. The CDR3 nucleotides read TGTGCCTGCAACAGGGACAGGGGGCTTGAAGCTTTCTTT. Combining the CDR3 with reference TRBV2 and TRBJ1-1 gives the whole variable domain EPEVTQTPSHQVTQMGQEVILRCVPISNHLYFYWYRQILGQKVEFLVSFYNNEISEKSEIFDDQFSVERPDGSNFTLKIRSTKLEDSAMYFCACNRDRGLEAFFGQGTRLTVV.

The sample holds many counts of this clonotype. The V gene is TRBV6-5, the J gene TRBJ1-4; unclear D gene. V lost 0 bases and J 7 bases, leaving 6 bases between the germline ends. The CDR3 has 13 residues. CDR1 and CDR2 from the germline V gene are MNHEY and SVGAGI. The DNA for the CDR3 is TGTGCCAGCAGTTACTCGGCAGGTGAAAAACTGTTTTTT. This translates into CASSYSAGEKLFF.

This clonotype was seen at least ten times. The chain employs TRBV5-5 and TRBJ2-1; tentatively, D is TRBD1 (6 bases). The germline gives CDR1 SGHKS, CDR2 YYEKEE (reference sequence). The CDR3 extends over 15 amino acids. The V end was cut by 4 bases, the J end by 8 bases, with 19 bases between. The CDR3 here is CASSLGQRIIDEQFF. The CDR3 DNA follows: TGTGCCAGCAGCCTAGGACAGAGGATTATCGATGAGCAGTTCTTC.

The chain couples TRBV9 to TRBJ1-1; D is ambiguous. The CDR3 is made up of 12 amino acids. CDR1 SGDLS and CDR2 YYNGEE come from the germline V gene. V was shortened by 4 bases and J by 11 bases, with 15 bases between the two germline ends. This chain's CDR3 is CASSLDGPSAFF. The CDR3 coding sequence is TGTGCCAGCAGCTTAGATGGACCTTCGGCTTTCTTT. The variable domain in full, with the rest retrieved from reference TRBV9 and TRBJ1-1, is DSGVTQTPKHLITATGQRVTLRCSPRSGDLSVYWYQQSLDQGLQFLIQYYNGEERAKGNILERFSAQQFPDLHSELNLSSLELGDSALYFCASSLDGPSAFFGQGTRLTVV.

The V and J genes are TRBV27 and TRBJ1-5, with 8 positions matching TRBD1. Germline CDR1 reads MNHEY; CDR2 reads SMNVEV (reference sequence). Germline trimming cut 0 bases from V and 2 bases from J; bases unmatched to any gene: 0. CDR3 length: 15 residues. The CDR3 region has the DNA TGTGCCAGCAGTTTATCGACAGGGGGCAATCAGCCCCAGCATTTT. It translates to CASSLSTGGNQPQHF.